This entry lists 21 T cell receptor beta chains sequenced from one sample in a study of blood T cell repertoires in COVID-19. The repertoire was sequenced with immunoSEQ multiplex PCR; TCRdb's copy has only in-frame clones and lacks some. Among 100,000 or so clones listed, approximately 83% were seen once. The sequenced material came from peripheral blood. The receptor set was obtained from a man aged 50 or older with acute or convalescent COVID-19.

The V and J genes are TRBV5-1 and TRBJ1-1, with D maybe TRBD1 (6 bases). CDR1 is SGHRS, CDR2 YFSETQ, per germline. This CDR3 is built from 13 residues. V was cut by 4 bases and J by 4 bases, with 11 bases left in between. The CDR3 DNA is TGCGCCAGCAGCATACAGGGTGGCACTGAAGCTTTCTTT. Residues: CASSIQGGTEAFF.

V is TRBV11-2 and J is TRBJ1-1, with a weak D call TRBD1 (5 bases). Germline-derived CDR1 and CDR2 are SGHAT and FQNNGV. V was pared by 2 bases and J by 4 bases, with 11 bases between. This CDR3 is built from 14 residues. The CDR3: CASSLLGVGTEAFF. The DNA for the CDR3 is TGTGCCAGCAGCTTACTAGGGGTGGGCACTGAAGCTTTCTTT.

The chain employs TRBV7-3 and TRBJ1-6, with TRBD1 matching over 7 bases. After removal of 5 bases from V and 11 bases from J, the junction contained 6 bases not matched to a gene. Germline V gives CDR1 SGHTA, CDR2 FQGTGA. This CDR3 spans 13 amino acids. Here the CDR3 reads CASSPMTGTPLHF. CDR3 nucleotides: TGTGCCAGCAGCCCTATGACAGGGACACCCCTCCACTTT.

This clone has just one count. The chain links TRBV4-1 to TRBJ2-1, with D perhaps TRBD1 (5 bases). CDR3 length equals 12 residues. The V gene's germline CDR1 is MGHRA and CDR2 YSYEKL. The V and J ends lost 3 bases and 8 bases respectively, with 8 bases between them. CDR3 protein: CASSHDSDEQFF. In DNA form, the CDR3 reads TGCGCCAGCAGCCACGACAGTGATGAGCAGTTCTTC.

The J gene is TRBJ1-1, the V gene TRBV18; D possibly corresponds to TRBD1 (5 bases). Germline CDR1 KGHSH, CDR2 LQKENI. The CDR3 extends over 12 amino acids. V dropped 4 bases and J dropped 8 bases, with 11 bases sitting between them. The CDR3 is CASSLLQGEAFF. CDR3 nucleotides: TGTGCCAGCTCACTCCTCCAGGGAGAAGCTTTCTTT.

The chain combines TRBV15 with TRBJ1-4, with 8 bases fitting TRBD1. This CDR3 has 13 amino acids. V shed 8 bases, J shed 8 bases, and the junction held 7 bases outside the gene matches. Germline values: CDR1 LNHNV, CDR2 YYDKDF (reference sequence). The CDR3 DNA is TGTGCCACCGGACAGGGTCGGTGGGAAAAACTGTTTTTT. Protein: CATGQGRWEKLFF. Using reference TRBV15 and TRBJ1-4 for the parts outside the CDR3, the full variable domain is DAMVIQNPRYQVTQFGKPVTLSCSQTLNHNVMYWYQQKSSQAPKLLFHYYDKDFNNEADTPDNFQSRRPNTSFCFLDIRSPGLGDTAMYLCATGQGRWEKLFFGSGTQLSVL.

The chain joins TRBV2 to TRBJ1-2; 10 positions match TRBD1. Germline-derived CDR1 and CDR2 are SNHLY and FYNNEI. This CDR3 region has 14 residues. V gave up 6 bases and J gave up 4 bases; unmatched junction bases: 5. The CDR3 coding sequence is TGTGCCAGCAGGGGCGACAGGGGGCCCTATGGCTACACCTTC. Its protein product is CASRGDRGPYGYTF.

The chain employs TRBV2 and TRBJ2-1; TRBD2 aligns across 7 bases. Trimming cost V 10 bases and J 10 bases; bases outside gene matches: 10. Germline assignment: CDR1 SNHLY and CDR2 FYNNEI. The length of the CDR3 is 12 residues. In DNA form, the CDR3 reads TGTGCCAACAGCCGACTAGCAGGGGAGCAGTTCTTC. As protein: CANSRLAGEQFF.

This chain connects TRBV9 to TRBJ1-3; maybe TRBD1 (5 bases). V was pared by 4 bases and J by 4 bases, with 18 bases between. The germline gives CDR1 SGDLS, CDR2 YYNGEE. The CDR3 length is 16 residues. CDR3 DNA: TGTGCCAGCAGCCCGCTGGGGGGAATTCCCGGAAACACCATATATTTT. Its translation is CASSPLGGIPGNTIYF. The variable domain in full, completed from reference TRBV9 and TRBJ1-3, reads DSGVTQTPKHLITATGQRVTLRCSPRSGDLSVYWYQQSLDQGLQFLIQYYNGEERAKGNILERFSAQQFPDLHSELNLSSLELGDSALYFCASSPLGGIPGNTIYFGEGSWLTVV.

Worth noting for this clone: A read error may explain this, as a much larger clone is one base away. Other DNA sequences of this sample code for an identical CDR3. The rearrangement uses TRBV11-1 and TRBJ2-1, with D possibly TRBD2 on 6 matching bases. Germline CDR1 and CDR2: SGHAT and FQDESV (reference sequence). The CDR3 has 16 amino acids. The V end lost 6 bases, the J end lost 5 bases, and 20 bases lay between the germline ends. DNA of the CDR3: TGTGCCAGCAGATCTGCCGGGAGAGAGTCAAACAATGAGCAGTTCTTC. Its translation: CASRSAGRESNNEQFF.

The chain combines TRBV6-5 with TRBJ1-2, with a weak D call TRBD1 (6 bases). The CDR3 is made up of 16 amino acids. The germline CDR1 and CDR2 sequences are MNHEY and SVGAGI. V was cut by 0 bases and J by 4 bases, with 15 bases left in between. The CDR3 region is CASSYSTGIGLYGYTF. The CDR3 DNA is TGTGCCAGCAGTTACTCCACAGGGATTGGGCTCTATGGCTACACCTTC.

The gene calls are TRBV25-1 and TRBJ2-1; 12 nucleotides match TRBD2. The CDR3 is made up of 14 amino acids. The ends lost 5 bases at V and 11 bases at J; junction bases unmatched: 7. The V gene's germline CDR1 is MGHDK and CDR2 SYGVNS. The CDR3 DNA follows: TGTGCCAGCAGTATTTCCGGGACTAGCGGGCAGCAGTTCTTC. Translated, it gives CASSISGTSGQQFF.

The V and J genes are TRBV7-6 and TRBJ2-5, with D uncertain. The V gene's germline CDR1 is SGHVS and CDR2 FNYEAQ. This CDR3 has 14 amino acids. V was trimmed by 1 base and J by 2 bases, leaving 8 bases between them. CDR3 in DNA: TGTGCCAGCAGCTTAGATCCCAGTCAAGAGACCCAGTACTTC. Translation: CASSLDPSQETQYF.

The V and J genes are TRBV3-1 (or the pseudogene TRBV3-2) and TRBJ2-5, with 8 bases matching TRBD1. CDR1 is LGHDT and CDR2 is YNNKEL in the germline V gene (reference sequence). The length of the CDR3 is 14 residues. The ends lost 6 bases at V and 6 bases at J; junction bases unmatched: 9. In DNA form, the CDR3 reads TGTGCCAGCAGTCCCTCAGGGGGCGAAAAGACCCAGTACTTC. Protein sequence: CASSPSGGEKTQYF.

The rearrangement uses TRBV11-2 and TRBJ2-2; 7 bases map to TRBD1. Trimming removed 5 bases from V and 0 bases from J; junction bases left unmatched: 3. Germline values: CDR1 SGHAT, CDR2 FQNNGV. This CDR3 has 15 amino acids. The chain's CDR3 is CASSPTGTNTGELFF. DNA for the CDR3: TGTGCCAGCAGCCCGACAGGGACGAACACCGGGGAGCTGTTTTTT.

The chain has TRBV3-1 (or the pseudogene TRBV3-2) and TRBJ1-2; D uncertain. V was clipped by 3 bases and J by 11 bases, with 13 bases between them. The CDR3 loop spans 12 amino acids. Germline V lookup: CDR1 LGHDT, CDR2 YNNKEL (reference sequence). In nucleotides, the CDR3 is TGTGCCAGCAGCCATAGTGACATGTGGTACACCTTC. Amino acids: CASSHSDMWYTF.

This sequence joins TRBV5-4 and TRBJ2-3; 11 bases map to TRBD2. The V gene's germline CDR1 is SGHNT and CDR2 YYREEE (reference sequence). CDR3 length equals 17 residues. Trimming at V came to 6 bases and at J to 2 bases, leaving 11 bases not matched to a gene. This CDR3 reads CASTLKLAGELTDTQYF. The CDR3 coding sequence is TGTGCCAGCACCCTAAAACTAGCGGGGGAACTCACAGATACGCAGTATTTT.

The chain couples TRBV18 to TRBJ1-4; the D is unclear. The CDR3 is made up of 15 amino acids. Deletions cut 1 base from V and 0 bases from J, with 6 bases between. Per the germline V gene, CDR1 is KGHSH and CDR2 is LQKENI. Written as DNA, the CDR3 is TGTGCCAGCTCACCACAGCGGGCAACTAATGAAAAACTGTTTTTT. Its translation: CASSPQRATNEKLFF.

This sequence joins TRBV14 and TRBJ1-5; no reliable D call. CDR1 is SGHDN and CDR2 is FVKESK in the germline V gene. The CDR3 runs 13 residues. V lost 0 bases, J lost 6 bases, and 6 bases lay in between. The CDR3 is CASSQELGQPQHF. CDR3 sequence (DNA): TGTGCCAGCAGCCAAGAACTCGGTCAGCCCCAGCATTTT.

The chain joins TRBV5-4 to TRBJ2-1, with TRBD1 matching 7 bases. CDR1 and CDR2 from the germline V gene are SGHNT and YYREEE (reference sequence). This CDR3 spans 13 amino acids. The V gene end was trimmed by 5 bases and the J gene end by 6 bases; junction bases not matched to a gene: 5. CDR3 nucleotide sequence: TGTGCCAGCAGGCCGAACAGGGGCAATGAGCAGTTCTTC. It encodes CASRPNRGNEQFF.

V gene TRBV6-5 combines with J gene TRBJ2-2; 7 positions agree with TRBD2. With V trimmed by 2 bases and J by 0 bases, 3 bases remained unmatched. The CDR3 spans 16 residues. Germline V gene lookup returns CDR1 MNHEY and CDR2 SVGAGI. CDR3 nucleotide sequence: TGTGCCAGCAGTTACGCTGCGGGAGCGAACACCGGGGAGCTGTTTTTT. Encoded protein: CASSYAAGANTGELFF.